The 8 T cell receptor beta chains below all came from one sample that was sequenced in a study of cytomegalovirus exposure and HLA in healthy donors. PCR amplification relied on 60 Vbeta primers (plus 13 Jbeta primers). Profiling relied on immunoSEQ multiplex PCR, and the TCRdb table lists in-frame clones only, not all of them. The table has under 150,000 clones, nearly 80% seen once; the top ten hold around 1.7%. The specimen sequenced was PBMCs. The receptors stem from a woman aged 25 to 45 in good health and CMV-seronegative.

The CDR3 DNA reads as TGTGCCTGGAGCCAACTAGCGGGGTACAATGAGCAGTTCTTC. Amino acid sequence: CAWSQLAGYNEQFF. The rearrangement joins TRBV30 to TRBJ2-1; TRBD2 matches 10 bases. The CDR3 totals 14 residues. J was trimmed by 4 bases and V by 3 bases; bases with no gene match: 3. Germline V gene lookup returns CDR1 GTSNPN and CDR2 SVGIG (reference sequence). The full variable domain, its missing parts supplied by reference TRBV30 and TRBJ2-1, is SQTIHQWPATLVQPVGSPLSLECTVEGTSNPNLYWYRQAAGRGLQLLFYSVGIGQISSEVPQNLSASRPQDRQFILSSKKLLLSDSGFYLCAWSQLAGYNEQFFGPGTRLTVL.

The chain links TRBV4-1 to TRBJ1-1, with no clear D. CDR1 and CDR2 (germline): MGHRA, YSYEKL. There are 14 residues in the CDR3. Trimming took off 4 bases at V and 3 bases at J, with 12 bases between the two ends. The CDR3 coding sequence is TGCGCCAGCAGCCCGCCGCAGGCATACACTGAAGCTTTCTTT. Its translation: CASSPPQAYTEAFF.

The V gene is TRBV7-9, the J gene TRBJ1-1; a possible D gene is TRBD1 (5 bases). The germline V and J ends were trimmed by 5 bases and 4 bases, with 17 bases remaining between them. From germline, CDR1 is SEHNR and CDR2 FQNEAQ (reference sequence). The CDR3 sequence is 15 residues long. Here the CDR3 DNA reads TGTGCCAGCAGCCCCAGGGCGGGGGAAGTCACTGAAGCTTTCTTT. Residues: CASSPRAGEVTEAFF.

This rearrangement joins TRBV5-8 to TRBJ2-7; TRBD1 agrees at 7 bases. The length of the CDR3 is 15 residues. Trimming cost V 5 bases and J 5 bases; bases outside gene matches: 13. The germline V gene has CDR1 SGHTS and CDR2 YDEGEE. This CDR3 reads CASSFFPGQPNEQYF. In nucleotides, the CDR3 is TGTGCCAGCAGTTTTTTTCCGGGACAGCCAAACGAGCAGTACTTC.

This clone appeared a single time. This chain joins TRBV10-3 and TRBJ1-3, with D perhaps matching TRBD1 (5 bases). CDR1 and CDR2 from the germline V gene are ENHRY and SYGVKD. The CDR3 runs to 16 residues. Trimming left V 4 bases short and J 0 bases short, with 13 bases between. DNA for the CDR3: TGTGCCATCAGTGCCCTCAGCGGGGGCTCTGGAAACACCATATATTTT. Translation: CAISALSGGSGNTIYF.

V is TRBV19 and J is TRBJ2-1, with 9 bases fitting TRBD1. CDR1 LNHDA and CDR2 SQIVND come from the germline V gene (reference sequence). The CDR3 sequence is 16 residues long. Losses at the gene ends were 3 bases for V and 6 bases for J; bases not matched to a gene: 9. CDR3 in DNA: TGTGCCAGTAGTATCTGGACAGGGGCCCTCTCCAATGAGCAGTTCTTC. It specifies CASSIWTGALSNEQFF.

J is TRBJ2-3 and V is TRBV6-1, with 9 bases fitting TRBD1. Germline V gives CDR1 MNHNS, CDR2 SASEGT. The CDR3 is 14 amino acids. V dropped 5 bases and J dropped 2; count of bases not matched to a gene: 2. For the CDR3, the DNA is TGTGCCAGCAGTCGACAGGGGGACACAGATACGCAGTATTTT. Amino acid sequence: CASSRQGDTDTQYF.

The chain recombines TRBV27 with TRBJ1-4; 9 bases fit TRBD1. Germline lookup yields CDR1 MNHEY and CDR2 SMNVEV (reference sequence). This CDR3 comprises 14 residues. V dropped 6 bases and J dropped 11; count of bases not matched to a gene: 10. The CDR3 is CASSQTGQGTKLFF. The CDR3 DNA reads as TGTGCCAGCAGCCAAACGGGACAGGGAACCAAACTGTTTTTT.